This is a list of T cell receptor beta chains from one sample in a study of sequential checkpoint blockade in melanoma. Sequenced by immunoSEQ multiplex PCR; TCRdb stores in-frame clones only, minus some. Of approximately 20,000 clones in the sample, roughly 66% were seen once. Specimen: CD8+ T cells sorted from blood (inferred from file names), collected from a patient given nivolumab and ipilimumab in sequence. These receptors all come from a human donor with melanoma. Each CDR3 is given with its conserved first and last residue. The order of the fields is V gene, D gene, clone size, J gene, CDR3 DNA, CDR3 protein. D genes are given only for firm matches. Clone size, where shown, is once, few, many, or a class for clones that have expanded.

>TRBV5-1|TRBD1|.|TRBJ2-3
TGCGCCAGCAGCTTAGACAGGGGTAGGGGCACAGATACGCAGTATTTT
CASSLDRGRGTDTQYF
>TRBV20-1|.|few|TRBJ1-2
TGCAGCCTCCGGGAACAAGATGGCTACACCTTC
CSLREQDGYTF
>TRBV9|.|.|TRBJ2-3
TGTGCCAGCAGCGGCGGGACAGCTAGCACAGATACGCAGTATTTT
CASSGGTASTDTQYF
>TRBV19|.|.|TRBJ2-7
TGTGCCAGTAGTATGACAGGACTGGGCGAGCAGTACTTC
CASSMTGLGEQYF
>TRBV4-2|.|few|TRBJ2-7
TGTGCCAGCAGCCAAGACGAAGGGGGAGGGGGTCGTGAGCAGTACTTC
CASSQDEGGGGREQYF
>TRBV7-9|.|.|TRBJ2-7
TGTGCCAGCAGCTTAGGCGCCGGGGACGAGCAGTACTTC
CASSLGAGDEQYF
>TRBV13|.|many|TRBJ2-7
TGTGCCAGCATGCGGGACAGTTTAGCTTACGAGCAGTACTTC
CASMRDSLAYEQYF
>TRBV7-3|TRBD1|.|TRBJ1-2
TGTGCCAGCAGCCCCACAGGGGGACAATCTAACTATGGCTACACCTTC
CASSPTGGQSNYGYTF
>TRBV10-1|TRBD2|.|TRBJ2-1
TGCGCCAGCAGTTTCTCGGGACTAGCGGGCCACAATGAGCAGTTCTTC
CASSFSGLAGHNEQFF
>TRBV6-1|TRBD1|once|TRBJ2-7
TGTGCCAGCAGTGGTGGCCTAACAGGGGACCCCTACGAGCAGTACTTC
CASSGGLTGDPYEQYF
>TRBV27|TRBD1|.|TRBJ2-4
TGTGCCAGCAGTCCCGACAGGGTAGGGAACATTCAGTACTTC
CASSPDRVGNIQYF
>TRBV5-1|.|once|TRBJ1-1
TGCGCCAGCAGCTTGGAGGCAGGGTACTATGTTGAAGCTTTCTTT
CASSLEAGYYVEAFF
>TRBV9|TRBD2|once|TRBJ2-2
TGTGCCAGCAGTGCCATGAGCGGGAGGGCCACCGGGGAGCTGTTTTTT
CASSAMSGRATGELFF
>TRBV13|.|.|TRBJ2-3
TGTGCCAGCACCGAAAGCGTTGGGGGCGTCCGGACAGATACGCAGTATTTT
CASTESVGGVRTDTQYF
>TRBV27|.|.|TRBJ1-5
TGTGCCAGCAGTTTATGGGGGGGGCAGGGCAATCAGCCCCAGCATTTT
CASSLWGGQGNQPQHF
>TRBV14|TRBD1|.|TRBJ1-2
TGTGCCAGCAGCCAACTCAGGACAGGATTCTATGGCTACACCTTC
CASSQLRTGFYGYTF
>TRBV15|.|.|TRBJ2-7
TGTGCCACCAGCAGTGCCGGGAATAGAGGCGAGCAGTACTTC
CATSSAGNRGEQYF
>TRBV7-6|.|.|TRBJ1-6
TGTGCCAGCAGCCCCGGGAGGGGAGCTTCACCCCTCCACTTT
CASSPGRGASPLHF
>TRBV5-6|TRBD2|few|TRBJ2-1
TGTGCCAGCAGCTTGGGGGCTAGCGGGAGATACAATGAGCAGTTCTTC
CASSLGASGRYNEQFF
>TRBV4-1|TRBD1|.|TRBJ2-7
TGCGCCAGCAGCCAAGGGCCCGGACAGGGACCCTACGAGCAGTACTTC
CASSQGPGQGPYEQYF
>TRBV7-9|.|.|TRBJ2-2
TGTGCCAGCAGCGTACGTCTCCCTGACAGTTTGGGCACCGGGGAGCTGTTTTTT
CASSVRLPDSLGTGELFF
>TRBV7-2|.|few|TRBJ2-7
TGTGCCAGCAGTGGTGCGGGGGCCTTCTACTACGAGCAGTACTTC
CASSGAGAFYYEQYF
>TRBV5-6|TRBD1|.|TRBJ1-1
TGTGCCAGCAGCTGGGACAGGGGTGTCACTGAAGCTTTCTTT
CASSWDRGVTEAFF
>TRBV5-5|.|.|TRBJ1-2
TGTGCCAGCAGCTTGGCACCCCTATCTAACTATGGCTACACCTTC
CASSLAPLSNYGYTF
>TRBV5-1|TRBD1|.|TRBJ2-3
TGCGCCAGCAGCTTGGAAGGGACAGGCACAGATACGCAGTATTTT
CASSLEGTGTDTQYF
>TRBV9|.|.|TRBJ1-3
TGTGCCAGCAGCGCAAGACAGGTCTACTCTGGAAACACCATATATTTT
CASSARQVYSGNTIYF
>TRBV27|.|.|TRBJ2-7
TGTGCCAGCAGTTTATACTGGGGCTCCGGACCCTACGAGCAGTACTTC
CASSLYWGSGPYEQYF
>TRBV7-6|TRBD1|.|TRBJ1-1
TGTGCCAGCAGGAGACAGGGGAACACTGAAGCTTTCTTT
CASRRQGNTEAFF
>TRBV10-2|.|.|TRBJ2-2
TGCGCCAGCAGTGAGTCGAGATTGCCCAGGGAGCTGTTTTTT
CASSESRLPRELFF
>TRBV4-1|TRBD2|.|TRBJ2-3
TGCGCCAGCAGCCGACTAGCGGGGGGCACAGATACGCAGTATTTT
CASSRLAGGTDTQYF
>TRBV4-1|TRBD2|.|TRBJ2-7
TGCGCCAGCAGCCAAGGGTTGTACGGGGGGGCCTACGAGCAGTACTTC
CASSQGLYGGAYEQYF
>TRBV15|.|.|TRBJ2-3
TGTGCCACCAGCGGATGGGGGGGCCGAGACACAGATACGCAGTATTTT
CATSGWGGRDTDTQYF
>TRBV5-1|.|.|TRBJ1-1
TGCGCCAGCAGCCCGGACATCCTGAACACTGAAGCTTTCTTT
CASSPDILNTEAFF
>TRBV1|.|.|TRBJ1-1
TGCACCAGCACCCCGGGGGGCGGGGAATGGAACACTGAAGCTTTCTTT
CTSTPGGGEWNTEAFF
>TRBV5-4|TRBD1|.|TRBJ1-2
TGTGCCAGCAGCTTCATGCAGGGGGCATGGGGCTACACCTTC
CASSFMQGAWGYTF
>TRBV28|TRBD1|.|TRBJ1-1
TGTGCCAGCAGTTCCCCGAAACAGGGGGATCGGACTGAAGCTTTCTTT
CASSSPKQGDRTEAFF
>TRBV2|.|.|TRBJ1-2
TGTGCCAGCAGTGCGCCCCCAGTCTCCATCTATGGCTACACCTTC
CASSAPPVSIYGYTF
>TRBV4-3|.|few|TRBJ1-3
TGCGCCAGCAGCCAAGATAGGGGGGGGTTCGGAAACACCATATATTTT
CASSQDRGGFGNTIYF
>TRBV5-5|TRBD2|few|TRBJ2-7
TGTGCCAGCAGCTTTCGGGAGGTTAGCTACGAGCAGTACTTC
CASSFREVSYEQYF
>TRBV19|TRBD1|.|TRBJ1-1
TGTGCCAGTGGGTTGACAGGGACCGCTGAAGCTTTCTTT
CASGLTGTAEAFF
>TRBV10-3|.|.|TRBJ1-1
TGTGCCATCAGTGATAGGGAGGGGGTGAACACTGAAGCTTTCTTT
CAISDREGVNTEAFF
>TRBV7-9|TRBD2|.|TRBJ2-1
TGTGCCAGCAGCCCATCGGGGGGGCCTGGGTACGATGAGCAGTTCTTC
CASSPSGGPGYDEQFF
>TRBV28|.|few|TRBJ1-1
TGTGCCAGCAGTTACGGCCGGAGGAACATGAACACTGAAGCTTTCTTT
CASSYGRRNMNTEAFF
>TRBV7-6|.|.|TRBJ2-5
TGTGCCAGCGTCTCAGACACCCAAGAGACCCAGTACTTC
CASVSDTQETQYF